The sequence of this T cell receptor (beta chain) was determined in a study of radiation and T cells in renal cell carcinoma. General observations from the study: Pretreatment tumor biopsies were lacking, so baseline clonotypes are unknown. Top tumor clonotypes rose in blood 2 weeks post-radiation, then contracted.

TCRdb's table, derived via immunoSEQ multiplex PCR, lists solely in-frame clones and lacks some. Of approximately 110,000 clones listed, about four fifths are singletons. The time point here: baseline pretreatment blood. Treatment reported: 15 Gy SBRT to primary tumor, nephrectomy 4 weeks later. Clear cell pathology was present in this patient's renal cell carcinoma. On this clone itself: The antigen is undetermined.

The sequence derives from a woman in her sixties with renal cell carcinoma. The input for sequencing was blood, taken from a patient whose treatment included radiotherapy and nephrectomy.

The CDR3 loop is CASSVSRGGIYEQFF. The CDR3 region has the DNA TGTGCCAGCAGTGTCTCGCGGGGGGGCATCTATGAGCAGTTCTTC. V is TRBV2 and J is TRBJ2-1, with TRBD2 identical over 9 bases. The CDR3 consists of 15 residues. The V segment lost 4 bases and the J segment 8 bases; nucleotides outside the gene matches: 9. The V gene's germline CDR1 is SNHLY and CDR2 FYNNEI. Supplemented by reference TRBV2 and TRBJ2-1, the full variable domain reads EPEVTQTPSHQVTQMGQEVILRCVPISNHLYFYWYRQILGQKVEFLVSFYNNEISEKSEIFDDQFSVERPDGSNFTLKIRSTKLEDSAMYFCASSVSRGGIYEQFFGPGTRLTVL.